The T cell receptor beta chain described here comes from a study of blood T cell repertoires in COVID-19. For the study at large: Samples came from the United States, Italy and Spain, spanning acute and convalescent COVID-19. In each case, the material was cDNA or gDNA derived from T cells, B-cell-depleted T cells, or PBMCs.

This clone was seen only once. As originally analysed: Scientists estimated how many nucleated cells there were by amplifying reference gene primers. The protocol was immunoSEQ multiplex PCR, while the TCRdb copy is restricted to in-frame clones and leaves out a portion. That table is the source of V, J and clone size, and D and trimming were worked out from the DNA. Of around 78,000 clones in the sample, roughly 87% were seen once. Germline V CDR1 and CDR2: MNHEY, SVGEGT. Deletions cut 0 bases from V and 7 bases from J, with 9 bases between. There are 14 residues in the CDR3. The receptor was isolated from a human donor in a cohort sampled during active COVID-19. The V call is TRBV6-2 or TRBV6-3, the J call TRBJ1-4; D gene unclear. The sample comprised peripheral blood. The CDR3 spells CASSYSTRVEKLFF. CDR3 nucleotide sequence: TGTGCCAGCAGTTACTCGACGAGGGTTGAAAAACTGTTTTTT.